A single sample is the source of the 11 T cell receptor beta chains below, sequenced in a study of CD8 T cells in ankylosing spondylitis. TCRdb itself ran the 5' RACE reads through MiXCR, one entry per CDR3 protein. This table has about 340,000 distinct CDR3 sequences, roughly 14% appearing once. The source material was blood, either unsorted or a sorted T cell fraction (not recorded which). These receptors came from a male donor with ankylosing spondylitis or in good health (not recorded which).

The chain joins TRBV24-1 to TRBJ2-1; 7 bases line up with TRBD2. V shed 4 bases, J shed 9 bases, and the junction held 5 bases outside the gene matches. Per germline, CDR1 KGHDR and CDR2 SFDVKD. The CDR3 loop spans 13 amino acids. CDR3 nucleotides: TGTGCCACCAGTGACCTACTAGCGAGTGAGCAGTTCTTC. Its protein is CATSDLLASEQFF.

At least ten counts were recorded for this clonotype. The rearrangement links TRBV12-3 or TRBV12-4 to TRBJ2-7; D tentatively reads TRBD1 or TRBD2 (5 bases each). Deletions cut 1 base from V and 6 bases from J, with 19 bases between. This CDR3 has 16 amino acids. CDR3 in amino acids: CASSLEGTLHTREQYF. CDR3 in DNA: TGTGCCAGCAGTTTAGAAGGGACCCTCCACACACGCGAGCAGTACTTC.

This clonotype was detected a few times. The rearrangement uses TRBV2 and TRBJ2-6; no firm D call. V shed 8 bases and J shed 4 bases, with 9 bases lying between them. Germline loops: CDR1 SNHLY, CDR2 FYNNEI. This CDR3 has 13 residues. The CDR3 loop reads CASGVEGANVLTF. CDR3 nucleotides: TGTGCCAGCGGGGTCGAGGGGGCCAACGTCCTGACTTTC.

This chain uses TRBV11-2 with TRBJ2-5; D call uncertain. The CDR3 is 14 amino acids. Deletions cut 0 bases from V and 5 bases from J, with 10 bases between. Per germline, CDR1 SGHAT and CDR2 FQNNGV. CDR3 protein: CASSLDASSETQYF. CDR3 DNA sequence: TGTGCCAGCAGCTTAGATGCCAGCAGCGAGACCCAGTACTTC. The full variable domain, in which reference TRBV11-2 and TRBJ2-5 provide the parts outside the CDR3, is EAGVAQSPRYKIIEKRQSVAFWCNPISGHATLYWYQQILGQGPKLLIQFQNNGVVDDSQLPKDRFSAERLKGVDSTLKIQPAKLEDSAVYLCASSLDASSETQYFGPGTRLLVL.

This clonotype was observed many times. This sequence joins TRBV29-1 and TRBJ1-1; 7 bases line up with TRBD1. Germline-derived CDR1 and CDR2 are SQVTM and ANQGSEA. V lost 7 bases and J lost 2; bases outside the gene matches: 4. This CDR3 is built from 12 residues. The CDR3 spells CSGRQGNTEAFF. DNA for the CDR3: TGCAGCGGTCGACAGGGCAACACTGAAGCTTTCTTT.

The chain recombines TRBV6-6 with TRBJ1-1; D uncertain. V dropped 10 bases and J dropped 6 bases, with 9 bases sitting between them. The length of the CDR3 is 10 residues. The germline gives CDR1 MNHNY, CDR2 SVGAGI (reference sequence). CDR3 bases: TGTGCCACGGGTAGCTCTGAAGCTTTCTTT. The encoded protein is CATGSSEAFF.

This clonotype turned up a few times. The J gene is TRBJ1-1, the V gene TRBV12-3 or TRBV12-4; unclear D gene. CDR3 size: 14 residues. V was clipped by 3 bases and J by 0 bases, with 8 bases between them. Written as DNA, the CDR3 is TGTGCCAGCAGTTTGCGAGACATGAACACTGAAGCTTTCTTT. Translating gives CASSLRDMNTEAFF.

This clonotype was detected a few times. This chain connects TRBV9 to TRBJ2-6; D remains unclear. Between the trimmed V and J ends, which lost 7 bases and 4 bases, there was a span of 9 bases. Germline CDR1 SGDLS, CDR2 YYNGEE. This CDR3 has 13 residues. CDR3 DNA sequence: TGTGCCAGCTCCTCCGCGGGGGCCAACGTCCTGACTTTC. Protein: CASSSAGANVLTF. The whole variable domain, filled in from reference TRBV9 and TRBJ2-6, reads DSGVTQTPKHLITATGQRVTLRCSPRSGDLSVYWYQQSLDQGLQFLIQYYNGEERAKGNILERFSAQQFPDLHSELNLSSLELGDSALYFCASSSAGANVLTFGAGSRLTVL.

This clonotype was counted a few times. The chain is built from TRBV30 and TRBJ2-7; D is ambiguous. Per germline, CDR1 GTSNPN and CDR2 SVGIG (reference sequence). The CDR3 loop spans 15 amino acids. V shed 0 bases and J shed 0 bases, with 12 bases lying between them. CDR3 sequence reads: CAWSVWSRSSYEQYF. CDR3 in DNA: TGTGCCTGGAGTGTATGGTCGAGGAGCTCCTACGAGCAGTACTTC.

This sequence joins TRBV6-2 or TRBV6-3 and TRBJ2-5; 7 bases are shared with TRBD2. J was trimmed by 5 bases and V by 10 bases; bases with no gene match: 10. Germline V CDR1 and CDR2: MNHEY, SVGEGT. The CDR3 contains 13 residues. CDR3 sequence (DNA): TGTGCCATCGAAGGGAGGGCTGGGGAGACCCAGTACTTC. Its translation: CAIEGRAGETQYF.

This clonotype was picked up a small number of times. The CDR3 DNA follows: TGTGCCAGCGAGTTCGGGGGCGGCTATGGCTACACCTTC. This encodes CASEFGGGYGYTF. The V gene is TRBV9, the J gene TRBJ1-2; tentatively, D is TRBD1 (6 bases). Germline CDR1 reads SGDLS; CDR2 reads YYNGEE. The CDR3 covers 13 residues. Trimming took 7 bases from V and 4 from J, leaving 14 bases between them.